The clone carrying this T cell receptor beta chain was seen just once. The antigen remains undetermined. CDR1 is GTSNPN, CDR2 SVGIG, per germline (reference sequence). Deletions cut 5 bases from V and 3 bases from J, with 11 bases between. CDR3 size: 13 residues. Clones were sequenced by immunoSEQ multiplex PCR, and TCRdb holds only the in-frame ones, with some missing. The sample lists more than 75,000 clones, about 89% occurring once. The data belong to a study of T cell responses to AZD1222 COVID-19 vaccine. Whole-study results and caveats: In a largely white British group with more females than males, clonal diversity was possibly underestimated. Repertoire samples came only from after the peak T cell response. Among AZD1222 vaccinees, only 5 to 7 were seropositive at baseline.

The genes are TRBV30 and TRBJ1-5; D uncertain. Sample: peripheral blood, taken on day 0 of AZD1222 vaccination. The clonotype originates from an adult in good health. This CDR3 reads CAWGREDNQPQHF. The CDR3, as DNA: TGTGCCTGGGGGAGGGAGGACAATCAGCCCCAGCATTTT.